This T cell receptor (beta chain) was retrieved from a study of CD8 T cells in Susac syndrome. An amount of RNA that ranged from roughly 0.45 to 1 ug was reverse transcribed with random hexamers. The TCR beta CDR3 was amplified by immunoSEQ multiplex PCR across 54 Vbeta, 13 Jbeta. MiXCR, run by TCRdb on the immunoSEQ multiplex PCR reads, gives a single entry per CDR3 protein. The table has under 550,000 distinct CDR3 sequences, more than 70% seen once. Sequencing input: CD8+ T cells from PBMCs. This clonotype originated in a human donor with multiple sclerosis.

The CDR3 region is CASALTGGDYGYTF. The CDR3 DNA reads as TGTGCCAGCGCCTTAACAGGGGGCGACTATGGCTACACCTTC. The chain couples TRBV27 to TRBJ1-2; 9 nucleotides agree with TRBD1. From germline, CDR1 is MNHEY and CDR2 SMNVEV (reference sequence). There are 14 residues in the CDR3. J was trimmed by 3 bases and V by 8 bases; bases with no gene match: 7.